This T cell receptor (beta chain) was captured by sequencing in a study of blood T cell repertoires in COVID-19. Study information: PBMCs, B-cell-depleted T cells, or T cells provided the cDNA or gDNA that made up the material.

The V gene's germline CDR1 is LNHDA and CDR2 SQIVND (reference sequence). The V and J ends lost 6 bases and 5 bases respectively, with 10 bases between them. This CDR3 is 13 amino acids long. The study drew participants aged about 18 to 95 years from under 30 US areas. Donors in Cohort 3 who had recovered were those with two negative PCRs, healthcare professional clearance, or resolution of their symptoms. In the study's own analysis: Researchers report that nucleated cell counts were estimated from reference gene primer amplification. The table came from immunoSEQ multiplex PCR; TCRdb's copy has only in-frame clones and leaves some out. V and J calls and clone size come straight from that table; D and trimming were deduced from the DNA. The sample records approximately 100,000 clones, 65% to 90% being singletons.

The clonotype originates from a woman aged 50 to 60 who had recovered from COVID-19. The material sequenced was PBMCs or T cells enriched from blood (not recorded which). The chain has TRBV19 and TRBJ2-2, with D possibly TRBD2 on 6 matching bases. The CDR3 reads CASSRGLTGELFF. CDR3 DNA sequence: TGTGCCAGTAGCCGAGGACTAACCGGGGAGCTGTTTTTT.